This T cell receptor (beta chain) stems from a study of OX40 agonist ivuxolimab in advanced cancers. General study results and limits: There were also nonresponders showing low normalized T-cell clonal expansion. Clonal expansion from baseline to week 6 occurred in both CD4+ and CD8+ T cells.

Here immunoSEQ multiplex PCR was the method, and the copy in TCRdb shows in-frame clones only, minus some. The table records some 45,000 clones, approximately 88% of them present only once. Concerning this clone: What it recognizes is unknown.

The TCR was taken from an adult with an advanced solid tumor such as melanoma, head and neck, liver or kidney cancer. The sequencing here drew on CD4+ or CD8+ T cells sorted from blood, taken in a trial of the OX40 agonist ivuxolimab.

The CDR3 DNA follows: TGTGCCAGCGTTTGGCAGACCTACACCGGGGAGCTGTTTTTT. Translation gives CASVWQTYTGELFF. The chain recombines TRBV6-1 with TRBJ2-2; no firm D call. CDR1 and CDR2 (germline): MNHNS, SASEGT. Trimming left V 8 bases short and J 3 bases short, with 13 bases between. This CDR3 has 14 residues.